The clone carrying this TCR beta chain turned up a few times. Antigen unknown. This sample is drawn from a study of T cell responses to AZD1222 COVID-19 vaccine. Overall study results and limits: An increase in Spike-specific TCR breadth and depth was observed after two AZD1222 doses. Nearly half of spike-specific TCRs reportedly go after variant regions that carry no mutations. Along spike, vaccine-associated CD4 TCRs were found throughout, with dominance at 160-218 and 743-854.

The data were produced by immunoSEQ multiplex PCR, yet TCRdb's version contains in-frame clones alone and is incomplete. The sample consists of about 84,000 clones, around 85% of them appearing once. The origin of this receptor is an adult who received the AZD1222 COVID-19 vaccine. Specimen: peripheral blood, collected 28 days after the second AZD1222 dose.

This CDR3 is CASSLGQASGNTIYF. CDR3 DNA sequence: TGTGCCAGCAGCCTAGGACAGGCCTCTGGAAACACCATATATTTT. The V and J genes are TRBV3-1 (or the pseudogene TRBV3-2) and TRBJ1-3; 7 bases agree with TRBD1. Trimming at V came to 4 bases and at J to 0 bases, leaving 3 bases not matched to a gene. Germline loops: CDR1 LGHDT, CDR2 YNNKEL (reference sequence). The CDR3 sequence is 15 residues long.